The rows below give T cell receptor beta chains drawn from one sample of a study of blood T cells in healthy people across ages. TCRdb reprocessed the 5' RACE reads with MiXCR, giving one entry per CDR3 protein. The table includes roughly 800,000 distinct CDR3 sequences, around 36% detected once. Sequencing used blood. These receptors were collected from a young man in good health. The CDR3 runs from the conserved cysteine through the conserved F or W. D genes are given only for firm matches. A clone size is listed for some rows: how often the clone was seen (once, few, many), or a class if it is expanded.

D gene	clone size	V gene	J gene	CDR3 DNA	CDR3 protein
-	-	TRBV4-3	TRBJ2-2	TGCGCCAGCAGCCAAGTAGCAGCTTCCGGGGAGCTGTTTTTT	CASSQVAASGELFF
TRBD2	-	TRBV27	TRBJ2-3	TGTGCCAGCTTACAGCGGGGTCTTACAGATACGCAGTATTTT	CASLQRGLTDTQYF
-	-	TRBV4-3	TRBJ2-1	TGCGCCAGCAGCCAAGAGTATCAGTCCTACAATGAGCAGTTCTTC	CASSQEYQSYNEQFF
TRBD1	-	TRBV25-1	TRBJ1-2	TGTGCCAGCAGTGTGGGACAGGAGATTAACTATGGCTACACCTTC	CASSVGQEINYGYTF
-	-	TRBV10-3	TRBJ2-1	TGTGCCACATTCGGTGCGAGCTCCTACAATGAGCAGTTCTTC	CATFGASSYNEQFF
TRBD1	-	TRBV20-1	TRBJ1-2	TGCAGTGTTTCGACAGGGACATTCTATGGCCACACCTTC	CSVSTGTFYGHTF
-	-	TRBV20-1	TRBJ1-1	TGCAGTGCTAGGCGTGGGGCTAAGGACACTGAAGCTTTCTTT	CSARRGAKDTEAFF
TRBD2	-	TRBV4-3	TRBJ2-4	TGCGCCAGCAGCCAAGAACCTAGCGGAGGGACCATCGGAAACATTCAGTACTTC	CASSQEPSGGTIGNIQYF
-	many	TRBV7-3	TRBJ2-1	TGTGCCAGCAGTCGAAATGGCAATGAGCAGTTCTTC	CASSRNGNEQFF
-	many	TRBV20-1	TRBJ2-5	TGCAGTCCCAACCGGGACCCTCAAGAGACCCAGTACTTC	CSPNRDPQETQYF
-	-	TRBV12-3/TRBV12-4	TRBJ1-4	TGTGCCAGCAGCCCCGGGAGACACGGAGGTGCAACTAATGAAAAACTGTTTTTT	CASSPGRHGGATNEKLFF
-	-	TRBV20-1	TRBJ2-7	TGCAGTGCTAAGGGTGTTGGCGACGAGCAGTACTTC	CSAKGVGDEQYF
-	-	TRBV7-9	TRBJ2-7	TGTGCCAGCAGCTTAGAACAGACTGGCCCCTACGAGCAGTACTTC	CASSLEQTGPYEQYF
-	-	TRBV4-3	TRBJ2-5	TGCGCCAGCAGCCAAGATCCGATGGTTAGCGGAGCCGGCATTCGGACCAATGAGCAGTACTTC	CASSQDPMVSGAGIRTNEQYF
-	-	TRBV20-1	TRBJ1-3	TGCAGTGCTAGAGAAGGGAGTCTAAGGCCTGGAAACACCATATATTTT	CSAREGSLRPGNTIYF
-	few	TRBV6-2/TRBV6-3	TRBJ1-1	TGTGCCAGCAGTTACTCTGGGCGGGGCGTGGGCACTGAAGCTTTCTTT	CASSYSGRGVGTEAFF
-	-	TRBV7-2	TRBJ2-4	TGTGCCAGCAGCTTAGAGAGCCGGGGTACTGTGTACTTC	CASSLESRGTVYF
-	-	TRBV14	TRBJ1-6	TGTGCCAGCAGCCAGGGGCAGGTGATGAATTCACCCCTCCACTTT	CASSQGQVMNSPLHF
-	few	TRBV12-3/TRBV12-4	TRBJ2-1	TGTGCCAGCAGTTCTGGACCTACCCGAGAGCAGTTCTTC	CASSSGPTREQFF
-	-	TRBV29-1	TRBJ2-3	TGCAACGCCTCGGGGGATACGCAGTATTTT	CNASGDTQYF
-	-	TRBV2	TRBJ2-5	TGTGCCAGCGGAGGAGCCGGGGGAGGCGAGACCCAGTACTTC	CASGGAGGGETQYF
TRBD1	-	TRBV5-1	TRBJ2-1	TGCGCCAGCAGACTAGGACAGGGGGCGCCCAATGAGCAGTTCTTC	CASRLGQGAPNEQFF
-	many	TRBV5-1	TRBJ2-3	TGCGCCAGCAGCTTGGAGGGACGGCCCACAGATACGCAGTATTTT	CASSLEGRPTDTQYF
-	-	TRBV5-1	TRBJ1-2	TGCGCCAGCAGCTTGGCTGCACACTATGGCTACACCTTC	CASSLAAHYGYTF
-	many	TRBV5-1	TRBJ2-1	TGCGCCAGCAGCCCTCGATATGGGGGGCGGGGTGAGCAGTTCTTC	CASSPRYGGRGEQFF
-	-	TRBV12-3/TRBV12-4	TRBJ1-1	TGTGCCAGCAGTTTTGGCAGGTACACTGAAGCTTTCTTT	CASSFGRYTEAFF
-	many	TRBV4-1	TRBJ2-1	TGCGCCAGCAGCCAAGATTCGAGTGAGCAGTTCTTC	CASSQDSSEQFF
TRBD1	-	TRBV5-1	TRBJ2-1	TGCGCCAGCAGCATTGGCACAGGGGGCCAAGAGACCCAGTTCTTC	CASSIGTGGQETQFF
-	-	TRBV3-1	TRBJ1-5	TGTGCCAGCAGCCCTCGGGGGGTTATTGGGCAGCCCCAGCATTTT	CASSPRGVIGQPQHF
-	few	TRBV7-2	TRBJ2-1	TGTGCCAGCAGCCCCGCCCGTGCACCTCAGTTCTTC	CASSPARAPQFF
-	-	TRBV9	TRBJ1-3	TGTGCCAGCAGCGTAGCTGCTGAGCCCTCTGGAAACACCATATATTTT	CASSVAAEPSGNTIYF